The rows below give T cell receptor beta chains drawn from one sample of a study of cytomegalovirus exposure and HLA in healthy donors. Profiled with immunoSEQ multiplex PCR; TCRdb holds only in-frame clones, not every one. The top ten clones hold about 9.3% of a sample with tens of thousands of clones, more than 65% of them seen once. The material sequenced was PBMCs. All receptors come from a human donor in good health. CDR3s include the opening cysteine and the closing phenylalanine or tryptophan. D genes are given only for firm matches. Expanded clones get a size class; other rows say once, few or many, or leave the size out.

CDR3aa,CDR3nt,j_gene,v_gene,d_gene,abundance
CASSSGTSPDTQYF,TGTGCCAGCAGCTCCGGGACTAGCCCAGATACGCAGTATTTT,TRBJ2-3,TRBV11-1,TRBD2,NA
CASSYSSRDGYTF,TGTGCCAGCAGTTACTCGAGCAGGGATGGCTACACCTTC,TRBJ1-2,TRBV6-5,NA,few
CATSRQGARETQYF,TGTGCCACCAGCAGACAGGGGGCGCGGGAGACCCAGTACTTC,TRBJ2-5,TRBV15,TRBD1,NA
CASSLALADEQFF,TGTGCCAGCAGCCTCGCCCTAGCCGATGAGCAGTTCTTC,TRBJ2-1,TRBV7-3,NA,NA
CASSPGGRVPTYEQYF,TGTGCCAGCAGCCCCGGCGGGCGGGTCCCAACCTACGAGCAGTACTTC,TRBJ2-7,TRBV7-2,NA,NA
CATSPGQGFSYEQYF,TGTGCCACTAGTCCCGGACAGGGTTTCTCCTACGAGCAGTACTTC,TRBJ2-7,TRBV19,TRBD1,NA
CASSLDRGQFF,TGTGCCAGCAGCTTAGACAGGGGGCAGTTCTTC,TRBJ2-1,TRBV7-9,TRBD1,NA
CASSLASGQEPTDTQYF,TGTGCCAGCAGCTTAGCGAGCGGACAGGAACCCACAGATACGCAGTATTTT,TRBJ2-3,TRBV7-2,TRBD1,NA
CASRERDSYNEQFF,TGCGCCAGCAGAGAGAGGGACTCCTACAATGAGCAGTTCTTC,TRBJ2-1,TRBV5-1,NA,NA
CAWGGPDRNQPQHF,TGTGCCTGGGGGGGGCCGGACAGGAATCAGCCCCAGCATTTT,TRBJ1-5,TRBV30,TRBD1,NA
CASSMVLAGGPGPETQYF,TGTGCCAGTAGTATGGTCCTAGCGGGAGGCCCAGGGCCAGAGACCCAGTACTTC,TRBJ2-5,TRBV19,TRBD2,NA
CASAEGNTEAFF,TGTGCCTCAGCTGAGGGCAACACTGAAGCTTTCTTT,TRBJ1-1,TRBV28,NA,NA
CASSPSAARKETQYF,TGTGCCAGCAGCCCCTCGGCGGCTAGAAAAGAGACCCAGTACTTC,TRBJ2-5,TRBV7-3,NA,NA
CASSTGTGRQQPQHF,TGTGCCAGCAGCACCGGGACAGGGAGGCAACAGCCCCAGCATTTT,TRBJ1-5,TRBV5-5,TRBD1,NA
CASSRPTGVGGYTF,TGTGCCAGCAGCCGACCTACAGGGGTGGGCGGCTACACCTTC,TRBJ1-2,TRBV5-4,TRBD1,NA
CASSQVTGSSYNEQFF,TGCGCCAGCAGCCAAGTAACCGGGAGCTCCTACAATGAGCAGTTCTTC,TRBJ2-1,TRBV4-3,NA,NA
CASSYGQTTEAFF,TGTGCCAGCAGTTACGGACAGACCACTGAAGCTTTCTTT,TRBJ1-1,TRBV6-5,NA,NA
CASSQGGTNEQYF,TGCGCCAGCAGCCAAGGCGGGACCAACGAGCAGTACTTC,TRBJ2-7,TRBV4-3,NA,NA
CASSSTAERGHVWQETQYF,TGTGCCAGCAGCTCAACCGCCGAGCGGGGGCATGTCTGGCAAGAGACCCAGTACTTC,TRBJ2-5,TRBV11-1,TRBD2,NA
CASTRPGLAGGYNEQFF,TGTGCCAGCACCCGCCCGGGACTAGCGGGAGGGTACAATGAGCAGTTCTTC,TRBJ2-1,TRBV7-3,TRBD2,NA
CASSQGNQPQHF,TGCGCCAGCAGTCAGGGGAATCAGCCCCAGCATTTT,TRBJ1-5,TRBV4-1,NA,NA
CASSVAGGAPTQETQYF,TGTGCCAGCAGCGTAGCCGGGGGGGCCCCCACCCAAGAGACCCAGTACTTC,TRBJ2-5,TRBV9,TRBD2,NA
CASGSGNEQFF,TGCGCCAGCGGTAGCGGCAATGAGCAGTTCTTC,TRBJ2-1,TRBV10-2,NA,NA
CASSLVRSGANVLTF,TGTGCCAGCAGTTTAGTTCGCTCTGGGGCCAACGTCCTGACCTTC,TRBJ2-6,TRBV27,NA,once